Detailed here is one TCR beta chain. What it binds is not known. In TCRdb, the reads were re-called with MiXCR into one record per CDR3 protein. The table records roughly 180,000 distinct CDR3 sequences, under 30% of them present only once. The entry originates in a study of T cell repertoires in cytomegalovirus infection. Looking at the study overall: It was the public TCR beta signatures that indicated both CMV infection and matching HLA type. Findings of the study overall: Summed frequency of public TCR beta families distinguished CMV carriers with the relevant HLA. HLA-C-restricted CMV clonotypes gave the most frequent clonotype in two of eight donors.

CDR3 length: 14 amino acids. The germline gives CDR1 SGHDT, CDR2 YYEEEE. V shed 1 base and J shed 0 bases, with 7 bases lying between them. V is TRBV5-6 and J is TRBJ1-1, with D unresolved. Source material: PBMCs. This TCR was sampled from a human donor in good health (CMV status not recorded). Some clones in this sample may be carry-over from other donors' samples. CDR3 amino acids: CASSLNGLNTEAFF. DNA of the CDR3: TGTGCCAGCAGCTTGAACGGTCTGAACACTGAAGCTTTCTTT.